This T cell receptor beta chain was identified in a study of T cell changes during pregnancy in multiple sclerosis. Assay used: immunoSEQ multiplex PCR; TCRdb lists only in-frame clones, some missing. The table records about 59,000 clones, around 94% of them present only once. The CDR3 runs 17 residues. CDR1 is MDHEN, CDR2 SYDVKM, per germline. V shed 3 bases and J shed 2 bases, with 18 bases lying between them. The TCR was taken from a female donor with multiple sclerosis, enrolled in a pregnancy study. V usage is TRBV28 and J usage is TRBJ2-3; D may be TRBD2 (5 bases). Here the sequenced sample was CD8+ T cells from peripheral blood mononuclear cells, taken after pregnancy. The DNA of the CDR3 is TGTGCCAGCAGTTTTGGCCTGACGGCTAGCTCCACAGATACGCAGTATTTT. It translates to CASSFGLTASSTDTQYF.